This record covers a single TCR beta chain. The germline V gene encodes CDR1 MRHNA and CDR2 SNTAGT. V shed 6 bases and J 0 bases; nucleotides not matched to a gene: 7. This CDR3 comprises 16 residues. Measured with immunoSEQ multiplex PCR; TCRdb has only the in-frame clones, and not every one. The repertoire holds about 200,000 clones, about nine tenths seen once, with approximately 0.75% in the top ten. The data stem from a study of blood T cell repertoires in COVID-19. The origin of this receptor is a woman aged 70-85 years with acute or convalescent COVID-19. Material for sequencing was peripheral blood. The chain couples TRBV6-4 to TRBJ2-7; 11 positions agree with TRBD1. The CDR3 sequence is CASSQGQGASSYEQYF. The DNA for the CDR3 is TGTGCCAGCAGCCAAGGACAGGGGGCAAGCTCCTACGAGCAGTACTTC.